The clone carrying this T cell receptor beta chain was seen at least ten times. The data originate from a study of blood T cells in healthy people across ages. Using a J-beta primer mix together with a sample-barcoded 5' primer, a second PCR was run for about 7 to 12 cycles. MiXCR, run by TCRdb on the 5' RACE reads, gives a single entry per CDR3 protein. The repertoire has hundreds of thousands of distinct CDR3 sequences, approximately 29% of them found once; the top ten carry approximately 15%. V shed 2 bases, J shed 13 bases, and the junction held 14 bases outside the gene matches. The CDR3 covers 16 residues. The germline gives CDR1 SGDLS, CDR2 YYNGEE.

This receptor was identified in an elderly woman in good health. This chain connects TRBV9 to TRBJ2-1, with 11 positions matching TRBD2. Sample: blood. CDR3 DNA: TGTGCCAGCAGCGTTACCGGGACTAGCGGCCCCAATGGACAGTTCTTC. As protein: CASSVTGTSGPNGQFF.